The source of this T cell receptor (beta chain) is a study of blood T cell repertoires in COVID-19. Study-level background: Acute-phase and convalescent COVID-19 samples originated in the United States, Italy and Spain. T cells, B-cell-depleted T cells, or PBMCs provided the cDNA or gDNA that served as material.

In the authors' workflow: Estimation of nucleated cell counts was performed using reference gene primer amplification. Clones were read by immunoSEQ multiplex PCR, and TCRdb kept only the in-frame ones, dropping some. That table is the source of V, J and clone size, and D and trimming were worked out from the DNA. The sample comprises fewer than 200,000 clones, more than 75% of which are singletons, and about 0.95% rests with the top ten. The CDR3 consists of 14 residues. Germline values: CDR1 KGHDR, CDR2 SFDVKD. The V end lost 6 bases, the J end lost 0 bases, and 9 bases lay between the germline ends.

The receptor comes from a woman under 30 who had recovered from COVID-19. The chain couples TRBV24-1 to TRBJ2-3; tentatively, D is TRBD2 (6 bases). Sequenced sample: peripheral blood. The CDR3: CATSLAPSTDTQYF. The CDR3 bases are TGTGCCACCAGTCTAGCGCCTAGCACAGATACGCAGTATTTT.